This T cell receptor beta chain is from a study of cytomegalovirus exposure and HLA in healthy donors. PCR used 60 Vbeta primers and 13 Jbeta primers. The assay was immunoSEQ multiplex PCR, and TCRdb's table has in-frame clones only and misses some. The sample has about 230,000 clones; around 88% are singletons. V gave up 6 bases and J gave up 7 bases, with 18 bases separating them. CDR1 and CDR2 (germline): SGHTA, FQGTGA. The CDR3 extends over 14 amino acids. The V call is TRBV7-3, the J call TRBJ1-2; D remains unclear. The sequencing input was PBMCs. The sequence was obtained from a woman under 30 in good health and CMV-seronegative. Written as DNA, the CDR3 is TGTGCCAGCAGGGGCTGGGTTCCTTTGCGTGGCTACACCTTC. Amino acid sequence: CASRGWVPLRGYTF.